One sample yielded the 14 T cell receptor beta chains listed below, sequenced in a study of identical twins. TCRdb passed the 5' RACE reads through MiXCR, listing each CDR3 protein once. The sample consists of about 660,000 distinct CDR3 sequences, 8.6% of them appearing once. The same sample was also used in a study of yellow fever vaccine responses in identical twins.

Input material: PBMCs. The origin of the receptors is a woman between 18 and 29 years old in good health.

The V and J genes are TRBV7-9 and TRBJ2-3; TRBD2 aligns across 7 bases. This CDR3 comprises 13 residues. Germline CDR1 is SEHNR and CDR2 is FQNEAQ (reference sequence). V lost 5 bases to trimming and J lost 6 bases; unmatched junction nucleotides: 5. Here the CDR3 DNA reads TGTGCCAGCAGCGAGGGACTAACGGATACGCAGTATTTT. Amino acids: CASSEGLTDTQYF.

This clonotype was counted a few times. The chain carries TRBV4-3 and TRBJ2-2, with 7 positions matching TRBD2. This CDR3 has 15 amino acids. Germline CDR1 reads LGHNA; CDR2 reads YSLEER. Trimming cost V 4 bases and J 4 bases; bases outside gene matches: 6. The CDR3 is CASSRGRGVTGELFF. The CDR3 DNA sequence: TGCGCCAGCAGCCGAGGACGGGGGGTCACCGGGGAGCTGTTTTTT.

The chain recombines TRBV7-9 with TRBJ2-2; 7 nucleotides agree with TRBD1. CDR3 size: 16 residues. V shed 6 bases and J 2 bases; nucleotides not matched to a gene: 9. Germline-derived CDR1 and CDR2 are SEHNR and FQNEAQ (reference sequence). CDR3 protein: CASRAPDRANTGELFF. The CDR3 DNA follows: TGTGCCAGCAGGGCCCCCGACAGGGCTAACACCGGGGAGCTGTTTTTT.

The rearrangement joins TRBV5-1 to TRBJ2-7; D is ambiguous. Germline CDR1 reads SGHRS; CDR2 reads YFSETQ. The CDR3 has 14 residues. Trimming cost V 0 bases and J 9 bases, with 16 bases left between them. CDR3 sequence (DNA): TGCGCCAGCAGCTTGGACAGCGCTACTACGAGGCAGTACTTC. It yields the protein CASSLDSATTRQYF.

This clonotype was recorded many times. This chain connects TRBV5-1 to TRBJ2-2; D may be TRBD1 (7 bases). The germline gives CDR1 SGHRS, CDR2 YFSETQ. CDR3 length: 16 residues. With 2 bases removed from V and 3 bases from J, the gap between germline ends came to 14 bases. The CDR3 DNA reads TGCGCCAGCAGCTTTCGGACAGGAGGGGACACCGGGGAGCTGTTTTTT. The encoded protein is CASSFRTGGDTGELFF.

In this sample, this clonotype turned up many times. The CDR3 coding sequence is TGTGCCAGTCGTCCCTCAGGTCGAGAGACCCAGTACTTC. Protein: CASRPSGRETQYF. This chain links TRBV6-1 with TRBJ2-5; unclear D gene. Deletions cut 9 bases from V and 4 bases from J, with 15 bases between. The CDR3 loop spans 13 amino acids. Germline V gene sequence: CDR1 MNHNS, CDR2 SASEGT.

This chain connects TRBV7-9 to TRBJ2-1; D possibly corresponds to TRBD1 (8 bases). The CDR3 has 13 amino acids. Trimming left V 7 bases short and J 6 bases short, with 13 bases between. Germline-derived CDR1 and CDR2 are SEHNR and FQNEAQ (reference sequence). CDR3 region: CASITGGGNEQFF. In nucleotides, the CDR3 is TGTGCCAGCATCACAGGGGGGGGCAATGAGCAGTTCTTC.

The chain has TRBV6-5 and TRBJ1-1; no clear D. Germline values: CDR1 MNHEY, CDR2 SVGAGI. The CDR3 has 14 amino acids. The V end was cut by 0 bases, the J end by 5 bases, with 10 bases between. The CDR3 region is CASSYSNLRTEAFF. The CDR3 nucleotides are TGTGCCAGCAGTTACTCGAACCTCCGGACTGAAGCTTTCTTT.

The chain has TRBV23-1 and TRBJ2-7; the D gene is possibly TRBD2 (7 bases). TRBV23-1 is recorded as an ORF, its role being uncertain. The V end lost 0 bases, the J end lost 0 bases, and 18 bases lay between the germline ends. There are 18 residues in the CDR3. CDR3 coding DNA: TGCGCCAGCAGTCAATCTCCCGAGGGGGGGAAGAGCTCCTACGAGCAGTACTTC. It yields the protein CASSQSPEGGKSSYEQYF.

The V call is TRBV5-1, the J call TRBJ1-3; 9 bases agree with TRBD1. Germline values: CDR1 SGHRS, CDR2 YFSETQ. Trimming took 3 bases from V and 0 from J; bases not matched to a gene: 7. This CDR3 contains 17 residues. CDR3 DNA: TGCGCCAGCAGCTCCCGGACAGGGGTCGGCTCTGGAAACACCATATATTTT. This sequence encodes CASSSRTGVGSGNTIYF.

This rearrangement joins TRBV3-1 to TRBJ2-7, with D perhaps TRBD1 (6 bases). V was cut by 4 bases and J by 0 bases, with 16 bases left in between. The CDR3 runs to 16 residues. From germline, CDR1 is LGHDT and CDR2 YNNKEL (reference sequence). The chain's CDR3 is CASSPGDTLSSYEQYF. The CDR3 coding sequence is TGTGCCAGCAGCCCAGGGGACACCTTAAGCTCCTACGAGCAGTACTTC.

This clonotype was picked up a small number of times. The genes are TRBV4-3 and TRBJ2-4, with 7 nucleotides matching TRBD2. The length of the CDR3 is 14 residues. Germline V lookup: CDR1 LGHNA, CDR2 YSLEER. Unmatched junction bases numbered 5, after V lost 1 base and J lost 8 bases. CDR3 DNA: TGCGCCAGCAGCCAAGGACTAGCAGGTTACATTCAGTACTTC. This translates into CASSQGLAGYIQYF.

This clonotype has a count of ten or more. This chain uses TRBV20-1 with TRBJ2-7, with no clear D. The CDR3 is 13 amino acids. V dropped 6 bases and J dropped 0 bases, with 12 bases sitting between them. The V gene's germline CDR1 is DFQATT and CDR2 SNEGSKA (reference sequence). For the CDR3, the DNA is TGCAGTGCCCACGACACCTTCTCCTACGAGCAGTACTTC. Amino acids: CSAHDTFSYEQYF.

The table lists this clonotype with a few counts. The chain is built from TRBV20-1 and TRBJ1-1, with 10 bases lining up with TRBD1. V lost 6 bases, J lost 1 base, and 11 bases stayed unmatched. Germline V CDR1 and CDR2: DFQATT, SNEGSKA (reference sequence). CDR3 length: 16 amino acids. CDR3 coding DNA: TGCAGTGCCTCACACCGGACAGGGGGTAAGAACACTGAAGCTTTCTTT. Translating it yields CSASHRTGGKNTEAFF.